These 5 T cell receptor beta chains were all obtained from the same sample, sequenced in a study of spatial heterogeneity in lung cancer. Time point in this sample: blood at routine non-recurrence follow-up after resection. TCRdb processed the 5' RACE reads anew with MiXCR; each CDR3 protein has one entry. The sample comprises fewer than 50,000 distinct CDR3 sequences, about 10% of which are singletons, and under 20% rests with the top ten. The sample consisted of PBMCs, taken at follow-up. The source of these receptors is a female donor with early-stage non-small cell lung cancer.

This clonotype came up a few times. This CDR3 is CACGGTQYF. The DNA of the CDR3 is TGTGCCTGTGGTGGGACCCAGTACTTC. J is TRBJ2-5 and V is TRBV30; D ambiguous. Between the trimmed V and J ends, which lost 6 bases and 7 bases, there was a span of 6 bases. CDR3 length: 9 residues. Germline CDR1 is GTSNPN and CDR2 is SVGIG (reference sequence).

This rearrangement joins TRBV7-6 to TRBJ2-1, with D perhaps matching TRBD1 (6 bases). The CDR3 covers 15 residues. From germline, CDR1 is SGHVS and CDR2 FNYEAQ. V lost 6 bases and J 8 bases, leaving 20 bases between the germline ends. CDR3 sequence: CASSRGYKQGYEQFF. Written as DNA, the CDR3 is TGTGCCAGCAGTCGAGGATACAAACAGGGTTATGAGCAGTTCTTC.

The chain recombines TRBV7-9 with TRBJ1-5; D is perhaps TRBD1 (5 bases). The germline gives CDR1 SEHNR, CDR2 FQNEAQ (reference sequence). This CDR3 region has 13 residues. V was trimmed by 1 base and J by 4 bases, leaving 5 bases between them. The CDR3 region is CASSLGQNQPQHF. CDR3 in DNA: TGTGCCAGCAGCTTAGGACAGAATCAGCCCCAGCATTTT.

This clonotype is medium-sized in the sample. CDR3 DNA sequence: TGTGCCAGCAGCTCCCGGGTAGACGGGGAGCTGTTTTTT. Translation: CASSSRVDGELFF. The J gene is TRBJ2-2, the V gene TRBV9, with D uncertain. Per germline, CDR1 SGDLS and CDR2 YYNGEE. Trimming shortened V by 4 bases and J by 7 bases, and 11 bases separated the two germline ends. CDR3 length: 13 residues.

This clonotype was seen a few times. The J gene is TRBJ2-5, the V gene TRBV7-8; D remains ambiguous. CDR1 SGHVS and CDR2 FQNEAQ come from the germline V gene. Trimming cost V 4 bases and J 5 bases, with 14 bases left between them. The CDR3 runs to 14 residues. The CDR3 DNA follows: TGTGCCAGCAGCTCCTCCGGCCGCCACGAGACCCAGTACTTC. Encoded protein: CASSSSGRHETQYF. The full variable domain, in which reference TRBV7-8 and TRBJ2-5 provide the parts outside the CDR3, is GAGVSQSPRYKVAKRGQDVALRCDPISGHVSLFWYQQALGQGPEFLTYFQNEAQLDKSGLPSDRFFAERPEGSVSTLKIQRTQQEDSAVYLCASSSSGRHETQYFGPGTRLLVL.